Listed below are T cell receptor beta chains from one sample, sequenced in a study of cytomegalovirus exposure and HLA in healthy donors. Using immunoSEQ multiplex PCR, the repertoire was profiled, and TCRdb retains in-frame clones only, with some absent. The data show 170,000 or so clones, 75% to 85% seen once. What was sequenced was PBMCs. The source of these receptors is a woman in her 50s in good health and CMV-seropositive. Each CDR3 is given with its conserved first and last residue. D genes are given only for firm matches. Clone size appears in some rows only: once, few, many, or a class for an expanded clone.

TRBD1,-,TRBV19,TRBJ2-7,CASSILHPSRGRAYEQYF,TGTGCCAGTAGTATCCTACACCCTTCAAGGGGGCGGGCGTACGAGCAGTACTTC
-,few,TRBV5-6,TRBJ2-1,CASTGSGGNEQFF,TGTGCCAGCACGGGATCCGGGGGCAATGAGCAGTTCTTC
TRBD1,once,TRBV6-5,TRBJ1-5,CASSRQGAPTQHF,TGTGCCAGCAGTCGACAGGGTGCCCCAACCCAGCATTTT
TRBD1,-,TRBV6-1,TRBJ1-1,CASSIRQGANTEAFF,TGTGCCAGCAGTATACGACAGGGGGCGAACACTGAAGCTTTCTTT
-,once,TRBV5-1,TRBJ2-1,CASSLAGRGNEQFF,TGCGCCAGCAGCTTGGCCGGCAGAGGCAATGAGCAGTTCTTC
-,-,TRBV6-5,TRBJ2-7,CASGGRTYEQYF,TGTGCCAGCGGCGGCAGAACCTACGAGCAGTACTTC
TRBD1,-,TRBV6-5,TRBJ1-5,CASSPGTASNQPQHF,TGTGCCAGCAGCCCCGGGACAGCTAGCAATCAGCCCCAGCATTTT
TRBD1,-,TRBV5-4,TRBJ2-7,CASSSDRGYEQYF,TGTGCCAGCAGTTCAGACAGGGGCTACGAGCAGTACTTC
-,-,TRBV18,TRBJ2-2,CASSPTPTPDTGELFF,TGTGCCAGCTCACCAACACCCACCCCAGACACCGGGGAGCTGTTTTTT
-,-,TRBV13,TRBJ1-1,CASKTGGYTEAFF,TGTGCCAGCAAGACGGGGGGTTACACTGAAGCTTTCTTT
-,-,TRBV11-2,TRBJ2-2,CASRTTAGELFF,TGTGCCAGCAGAACAACCGCCGGGGAGCTGTTTTTT
-,-,TRBV30,TRBJ1-2,CAWSGGLHYGYTF,TGTGCCTGGAGTGGGGGACTGCACTATGGCTACACCTTC
TRBD1,-,TRBV10-3,TRBJ1-1,CAISERKGAGIEAFF,TGTGCCATCAGTGAACGAAAGGGGGCGGGAATTGAAGCTTTCTTT
-,once,TRBV27,TRBJ2-2,CASSQNRDINTGELFF,TGTGCCAGCAGTCAAAACCGGGACATTAACACCGGGGAGCTGTTTTTT
-,-,TRBV11-2,TRBJ1-2,CASSLGVRGDGYTF,TGTGCCAGCAGCTTAGGAGTTCGGGGGGATGGCTACACCTTC
-,-,TRBV5-1,TRBJ1-1,CASSLVRGLNTEAFF,TGCGCCAGCAGCTTGGTCCGGGGGTTGAACACTGAAGCTTTCTTT
-,-,TRBV7-3,TRBJ1-1,CASSLTGNTEAFF,TGTGCCAGCAGCTTGACAGGGAACACTGAAGCTTTCTTT
-,-,TRBV19,TRBJ2-7,CASSIADSSYEQYF,TGTGCCAGTAGTATAGCCGACTCCTCCTACGAGCAGTACTTC
TRBD1,-,TRBV9,TRBJ1-6,CASSNDRALHF,TGTGCCAGCAGCAATGACAGGGCCCTCCACTTT
-,-,TRBV5-4,TRBJ1-1,CASSLVDSATEAFF,TGTGCCAGCAGCTTGGTTGACTCCGCAACTGAAGCTTTCTTT
TRBD1,-,TRBV5-1,TRBJ1-2,CASSLQGDGYTF,TGCGCCAGCAGCTTACAGGGGGATGGCTACACCTTC
-,-,TRBV9,TRBJ2-5,CASSVVGQGGGETQYF,TGTGCCAGCAGCGTAGTGGGCCAGGGGGGCGGTGAGACCCAGTACTTC
-,-,TRBV5-1,TRBJ2-7,CASSLGRTSGLEQYF,TGCGCCAGCAGCTTAGGGAGGACCTCGGGTCTCGAGCAGTACTTC
-,-,TRBV5-1,TRBJ2-7,CASLDWGGNYEQYF,TGCGCCAGCTTAGACTGGGGAGGTAACTACGAGCAGTACTTC
TRBD2,-,TRBV4-2,TRBJ2-5,CASSPLGGGQETQYF,TGTGCCAGCAGCCCCCTTGGCGGGGGGCAAGAGACCCAGTACTTC
TRBD1,-,TRBV7-9,TRBJ1-6,CASSLNWGQGDSPLHF,TGTGCCAGCAGCTTAAATTGGGGACAGGGAGATTCACCCCTCCACTTT
TRBD2,-,TRBV11-3,TRBJ2-1,CASSLLTGLAGVGEQFF,TGTGCCAGCAGCTTACTAACGGGACTAGCGGGGGTAGGCGAGCAGTTCTTC
-,-,TRBV21-1,TRBJ1-2,CASKGPPGLNYGYTF,TGTGCCAGCAAGGGACCCCCGGGACTAAACTATGGCTACACCTTC
-,-,TRBV5-1,TRBJ1-1,CASSLPGTSTEAFF,TGCGCCAGCAGCTTGCCCGGGACAAGTACTGAAGCTTTCTTT
-,-,TRBV5-1,TRBJ2-1,CASSLVRLRDEQFF,TGCGCCAGCAGCTTGGTACGGCTCCGGGATGAGCAGTTCTTC
-,-,TRBV13,TRBJ1-6,CASSQGTFVNSPLHF,TGTGCCAGCAGCCAGGGGACATTTGTGAATTCACCCCTCCACTTT
-,-,TRBV5-4,TRBJ2-2,CASSPQGRRNSGELFF,TGTGCCAGCAGTCCACAGGGGAGGAGGAATTCCGGGGAGCTGTTTTTT
TRBD2,-,TRBV5-4,TRBJ2-7,CASSPGLAGGHEYEQYF,TGTGCCAGCAGCCCGGGACTAGCGGGGGGGCATGAGTACGAGCAGTACTTC
TRBD1,few,TRBV15,TRBJ1-3,CATRQGASGNTIYF,TGTGCCACCCGACAGGGGGCTTCTGGAAACACCATATATTTT
TRBD1,-,TRBV10-3,TRBJ1-2,CAISNKPGQEIDYGYTF,TGTGCCATCAGTAATAAACCGGGACAGGAGATAGACTATGGCTACACCTTC
TRBD2,-,TRBV5-1,TRBJ2-2,CASSLAGYTGELFF,TGCGCCAGCAGCCTAGCGGGTTACACCGGGGAGCTGTTTTTT